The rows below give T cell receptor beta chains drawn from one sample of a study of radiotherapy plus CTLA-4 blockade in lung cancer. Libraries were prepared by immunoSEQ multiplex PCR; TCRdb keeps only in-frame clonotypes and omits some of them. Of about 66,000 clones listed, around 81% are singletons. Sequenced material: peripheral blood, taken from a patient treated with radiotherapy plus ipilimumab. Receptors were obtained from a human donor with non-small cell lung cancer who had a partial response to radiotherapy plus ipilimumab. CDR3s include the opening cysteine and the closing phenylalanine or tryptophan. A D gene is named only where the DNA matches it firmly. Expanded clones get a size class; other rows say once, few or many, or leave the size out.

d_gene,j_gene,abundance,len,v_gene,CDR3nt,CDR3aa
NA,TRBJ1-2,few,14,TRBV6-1,TGTGCCAGCAGACCGCAGGGGCTTAACTATGGCTACACCTTC,CASRPQGLNYGYTF
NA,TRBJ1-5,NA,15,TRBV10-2,TGCGCCAGCAGTGAGTCGAGTGGAGGCAATCAGCCCCAGCATTTT,CASSESSGGNQPQHF
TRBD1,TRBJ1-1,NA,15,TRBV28,TGTGCCAGCAGTTTTCCTCAGGGGGAGAACACTGAAGCTTTCTTT,CASSFPQGENTEAFF
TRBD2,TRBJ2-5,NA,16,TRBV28,TGTGCCAGCAGTTTCCCTTCACTAGCGGGGGAGAAGACCCAGTACTTC,CASSFPSLAGEKTQYF
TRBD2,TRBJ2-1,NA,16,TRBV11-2,TGTGCCAGCAGTACTGGGACTAGCGGGAGAATGAATGAGCAGTTCTTC,CASSTGTSGRMNEQFF
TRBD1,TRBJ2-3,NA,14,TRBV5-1,TGCGCCAGCAGCCCAGGGGGCAGGACAGATACGCAGTATTTT,CASSPGGRTDTQYF
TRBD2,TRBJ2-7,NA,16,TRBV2,TGTGCCAGCAGGGATCGATCGGGACTAGTTACTTACGAGCAGTACTTC,CASRDRSGLVTYEQYF
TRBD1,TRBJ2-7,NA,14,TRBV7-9,TGTGCCAGCAGCTTAGTCAGGGGGCAATACGAGCAGTACTTC,CASSLVRGQYEQYF
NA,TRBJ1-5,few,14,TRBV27,TGTGCCAGCAGTTGGGCCGGGAACGCTCAGCCCCAGCATTTT,CASSWAGNAQPQHF
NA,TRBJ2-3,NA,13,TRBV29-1,TGCAGCGTTCCGGGAAAGGCCACAGATACGCAGTATTTT,CSVPGKATDTQYF
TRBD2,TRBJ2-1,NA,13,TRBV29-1,TGCAGCGTACGAGGGGAGGGTGACAATGAGCAGTTCTTC,CSVRGEGDNEQFF
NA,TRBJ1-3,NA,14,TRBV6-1,TGTGCCAGCCGTCCTCCGAGCTCTGGAAACACCATATATTTT,CASRPPSSGNTIYF
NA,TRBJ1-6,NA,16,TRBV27,TGTGCCAGCGCACTTCCCCAGGACAGATATAATTCACCCCTCCACTTT,CASALPQDRYNSPLHF
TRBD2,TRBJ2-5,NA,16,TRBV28,TGTGCCAGCAGCTCCCAACGGCGGGGGGTCGGAGAGACCCAGTACTTC,CASSSQRRGVGETQYF
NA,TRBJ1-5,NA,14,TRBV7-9,TGTGCCAGCAGCTTTGGAGGGCCCCATCAGCCCCAGCATTTT,CASSFGGPHQPQHF
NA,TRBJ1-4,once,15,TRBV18,TGTGCCAGCTCACCCCAACAGGACCATAATGAAAAACTGTTTTTT,CASSPQQDHNEKLFF
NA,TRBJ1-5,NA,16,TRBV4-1,TGCGCCAGCAGCCAAGAGGCGCCACAGCGCAATCAGCCCCAGCATTTT,CASSQEAPQRNQPQHF
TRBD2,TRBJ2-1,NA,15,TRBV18,TGTGCCAGCTCAACCACTAGCGGGGCCTACAATGAGCAGTTCTTC,CASSTTSGAYNEQFF
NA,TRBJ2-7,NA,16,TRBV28,TGTGCCAGCAGTTTTTCTCCCCCCCTTACAGGGTACGAGCAGTACTTC,CASSFSPPLTGYEQYF
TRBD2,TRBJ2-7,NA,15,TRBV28,TGTGCCAGCAGCTGGACTAGCGGGGGGTACTACGAGCAGTACTTC,CASSWTSGGYYEQYF
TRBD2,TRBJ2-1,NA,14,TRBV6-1,TGTGCCAGCAGTGCCCGGACTAGCAGTAATGAGCAGTTCTTC,CASSARTSSNEQFF
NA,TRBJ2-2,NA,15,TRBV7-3,TGTGCCAGCAGCCCCCCCGGAGCGAACACCGGGGAGCTGTTTTTT,CASSPPGANTGELFF
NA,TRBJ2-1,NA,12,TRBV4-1,TGCGCCAGCAAGAGCGACCACAATGAGCAGTTCTTC,CASKSDHNEQFF
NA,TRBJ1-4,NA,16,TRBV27,TGTGCCAGCAGTCCTAAAACAGGTTTAACTAATGAAAAACTGTTTTTT,CASSPKTGLTNEKLFF
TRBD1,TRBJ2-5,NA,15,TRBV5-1,TGCGCCAGCAGCTTGGGGCAGGGGACAGGAGAGACCCAGTACTTC,CASSLGQGTGETQYF
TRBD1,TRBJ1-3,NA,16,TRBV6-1,TGTGCCAGCAGTGGAGACAGGGGAGGGTCTGGAAACACCATATATTTT,CASSGDRGGSGNTIYF
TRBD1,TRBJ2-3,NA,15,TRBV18,TGTGCCAGCTCACCAAAGACAGGGGGCGAAGATACGCAGTATTTT,CASSPKTGGEDTQYF
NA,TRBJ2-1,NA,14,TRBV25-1,TGTGCCAGCAGTGATGAGCGGAACTACAATGAGCAGTTCTTC,CASSDERNYNEQFF